The 15 T cell receptor beta chains below come from one sample, sequenced in a study of CD8 T cells in ankylosing spondylitis (TCRdb year 2017). Libraries were prepared through 5' RACE. Sequencing relied on an Illumina HiSeq 2500. TCRdb trimmed the raw reads at Q25, called clones with MiXCR and kept productive beta chains. CDR3 protein sequences are deduplicated, and each keeps its most common genes and DNA. A total of more than 150,000 distinct CDR3 sequences appear in this sample, approximately 18% of them only once. The ten largest clones take up 4.3% of the sample. The sample taken for sequencing was blood, either unsorted or a sorted T cell fraction (not recorded which). These receptors originate from a male donor aged 10 to 35 with ankylosing spondylitis or in good health (not recorded which). Donor details come from another sample of the same person, matched by shared clones.

This clonotype was seen ten or more times. The chain has TRBV12-3 or TRBV12-4 and TRBJ2-3, with D tentatively TRBD1 (6 bases). The CDR3 covers 15 residues. V lost 6 bases and J lost 0, with 13 bases in between. The CDR3 sequence: CASRVGQLSTDTQYF. The CDR3 DNA sequence: TGTGCCAGCAGGGTTGGACAGCTAAGCACAGATACGCAGTATTTT.

In this sample, this clonotype turned up many times. The rearrangement uses TRBV9 and TRBJ1-1; D possibly corresponds to TRBD1 (5 bases). This CDR3 contains 15 residues. V was shortened by 3 bases and J by 1 base, with 13 bases between the two germline ends. Germline CDR1 reads SGDLS; CDR2 reads YYNGEE. CDR3 sequence reads: CASSGDGHTNTEAFF. The CDR3 DNA is TGTGCCAGCAGCGGCGATGGACACACGAACACTGAAGCTTTCTTT.

This clonotype was found many times. The chain couples TRBV5-1 to TRBJ2-1, with 13 bases aligning to TRBD2. CDR3 length: 16 residues. J gave up 1 base and V 7 bases, and 5 bases lay outside the gene matches. Germline V gives CDR1 SGHRS, CDR2 YFSETQ. CDR3 coding DNA: TGCGCCAGCTGGGAACTAGCGGGAGGGTCCTACAATGAGCAGTTCTTC. Translated, it gives CASWELAGGSYNEQFF.

This clonotype has at least ten counts. The chain employs TRBV29-1 and TRBJ2-7, with D unresolved. Germline CDR1 reads SQVTM; CDR2 reads ANQGSEA. CDR3 length: 11 residues. The V gene lost 4 bases and the J gene lost 1 base, with 5 bases spanning the gap. In nucleotides, the CDR3 is TGCAGCGTTGTTTTTTCCTACGAGCAGTACTTC. Translation gives CSVVFSYEQYF.

The V gene is TRBV20-1, the J gene TRBJ2-5; TRBD2 might be the D (5 bases). The CDR3 is 14 residues long. The germline V gene encodes CDR1 DFQATT and CDR2 SNEGSKA (reference sequence). V was cut by 1 base and J by 2 bases, with 11 bases left in between. The CDR3 loop reads CSARGVDYQETQYF. Written as DNA, the CDR3 is TGCAGTGCTAGAGGGGTTGACTATCAAGAGACCCAGTACTTC.

This sequence joins TRBV11-2 and TRBJ2-3; D unresolved. V shed 10 bases and J shed 6 bases, with 8 bases lying between them. CDR3 length equals 10 residues. Germline CDR1 is SGHAT and CDR2 is FQNNGV. As DNA, the CDR3 is TGTGCCACCGAGGATGATACGCAGTATTTT. Translated, it gives CATEDDTQYF.

The chain uses TRBV29-1 and TRBJ1-1; D possibly corresponds to TRBD1 (5 bases). This CDR3 is 14 amino acids long. V gave up 3 bases and J gave up 5 bases, with 16 bases separating them. Germline values: CDR1 SQVTM, CDR2 ANQGSEA. The CDR3 region is CSVDKGRERTEAFF. The CDR3 DNA reads as TGCAGCGTTGACAAGGGCAGGGAGAGGACTGAAGCTTTCTTT.

This clonotype was seen repeatedly, ten times or more. CDR3 region: CSARAGQGGGDTQYF. CDR3 nucleotide sequence: TGCAGTGCTAGAGCCGGACAGGGAGGGGGGGATACGCAGTATTTT. V and J are TRBV20-1 and TRBJ2-3, with D possibly matching TRBD1 (8 bases). Trimming cost V 1 base and J 6 bases, with 17 bases left between them. The length of the CDR3 is 15 residues. Per germline, CDR1 DFQATT and CDR2 SNEGSKA (reference sequence).

In its sample, this clonotype was seen many times. The CDR3 region is CASSQDSDKRAGELFF. In DNA, the CDR3 is TGCGCCAGCAGCCAGGACTCGGACAAGCGGGCCGGGGAGCTGTTTTTT. V is TRBV4-1 and J is TRBJ2-2; possibly TRBD2 for D (6 bases). The V gene's germline CDR1 is MGHRA and CDR2 YSYEKL. The CDR3 covers 16 residues. Trimming removed 3 bases at V and 6 bases at J, with 17 bases between.

A few counts support this clonotype. The chain joins TRBV12-3 or TRBV12-4 to TRBJ2-5; D is perhaps TRBD2 (5 bases). V lost 8 bases and J lost 1, with 14 bases in between. The CDR3 covers 14 residues. CDR3 sequence reads: CASGRAGLQETQYF. Written as DNA, the CDR3 is TGTGCCAGCGGTCGAGCAGGACTCCAAGAGACCCAGTACTTC.

This clonotype was found a few times. The V and J genes are TRBV20-1 and TRBJ2-1; a possible D gene is TRBD1 (6 bases). The CDR3 sequence is 13 residues long. Trimming removed 3 bases from V and 1 base from J, with 7 bases in between. Germline V CDR1 and CDR2: DFQATT, SNEGSKA (reference sequence). CDR3 loop: CSARDRSYNEQFF. CDR3 coding DNA: TGCAGTGCTAGGGACAGATCCTACAATGAGCAGTTCTTC.

This clonotype has at least ten counts. The chain has TRBV28 and TRBJ2-2; D not resolved. The CDR3 is 16 residues long. CDR1 is MDHEN, CDR2 SYDVKM, per germline. The ends were cut back, 3 bases at V and 4 bases at J, with 15 bases in the middle. The CDR3 loop reads CASSFNLPPLTGELFF. DNA for the CDR3: TGTGCCAGCAGTTTTAATCTCCCCCCCCTCACCGGGGAGCTGTTTTTT.

This chain joins TRBV7-2 and TRBJ2-1; no clear D. Germline V CDR1 and CDR2: SGHTA, FQGNSA. The V end was cut by 3 bases, the J end by 1 base, with 7 bases between. The CDR3 covers 14 residues. The CDR3 protein is CASSLGGSYNEQFF. The CDR3 nucleotides read TGTGCCAGCAGCTTGGGTGGGTCCTACAATGAGCAGTTCTTC.

This clonotype was counted a few times. This chain uses TRBV5-5 with TRBJ2-1; D call uncertain. Between the trimmed V and J ends, which lost 0 bases and 7 bases, there was a span of 5 bases. Germline values: CDR1 SGHKS, CDR2 YYEKEE (reference sequence). This CDR3 has 12 residues. The CDR3 DNA sequence: TGTGCCAGCAGCTTGGCCAATAATGAGCAGTTCTTC. This gives the protein CASSLANNEQFF. Full variable domain (remainder filled in from reference TRBV5-5 and TRBJ2-1): DAGVTQSPTHLIKTRGQQVTLRCSPISGHKSVSWYQQVLGQGPQFIFQYYEKEERGRGNFPDRFSARQFPNYSSELNVNALLLGDSALYLCASSLANNEQFFGPGTRLTVL.

This clonotype was recorded at least ten times. CDR3: CATDPGSGRLTNSPLHF. The CDR3 DNA reads TGTGCCACCGACCCCGGATCAGGGAGATTGACGAATTCACCCCTCCACTTT. The rearrangement uses TRBV10-3 and TRBJ1-6; possible D gene TRBD1, 5 bases. The CDR3 contains 17 residues. Looked up from germline, CDR1 is ENHRY and CDR2 is SYGVKD. Trimming shortened V by 10 bases and J by 7 bases, and 26 bases separated the two germline ends.